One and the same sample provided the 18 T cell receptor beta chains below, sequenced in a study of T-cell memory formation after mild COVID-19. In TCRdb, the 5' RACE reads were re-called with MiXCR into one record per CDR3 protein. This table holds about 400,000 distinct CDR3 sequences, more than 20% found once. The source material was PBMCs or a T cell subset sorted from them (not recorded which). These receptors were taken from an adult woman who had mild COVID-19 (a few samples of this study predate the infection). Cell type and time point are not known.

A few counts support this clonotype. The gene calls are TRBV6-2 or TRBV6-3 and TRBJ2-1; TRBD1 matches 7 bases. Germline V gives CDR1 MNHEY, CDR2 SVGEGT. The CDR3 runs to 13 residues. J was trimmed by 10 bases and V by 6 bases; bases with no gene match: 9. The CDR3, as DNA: TGTGCCAGCAGACGACAGGGCACAATGGAGCAGTTCTTC. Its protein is CASRRQGTMEQFF.

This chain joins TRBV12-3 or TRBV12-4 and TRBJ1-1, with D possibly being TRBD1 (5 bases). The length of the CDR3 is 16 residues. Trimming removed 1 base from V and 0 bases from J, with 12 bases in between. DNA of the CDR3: TGTGCCAGCAGTTTAGGGGGCAGCTTTCTGAACACTGAAGCTTTCTTT. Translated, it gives CASSLGGSFLNTEAFF.

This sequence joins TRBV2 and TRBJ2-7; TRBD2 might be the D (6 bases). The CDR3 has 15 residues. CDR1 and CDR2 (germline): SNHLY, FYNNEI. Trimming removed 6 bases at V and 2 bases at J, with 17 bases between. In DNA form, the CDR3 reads TGTGCCAGCAGGGAGGGGCAGGGAGGAACCTACGAGCAGTACTTC. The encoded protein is CASREGQGGTYEQYF.

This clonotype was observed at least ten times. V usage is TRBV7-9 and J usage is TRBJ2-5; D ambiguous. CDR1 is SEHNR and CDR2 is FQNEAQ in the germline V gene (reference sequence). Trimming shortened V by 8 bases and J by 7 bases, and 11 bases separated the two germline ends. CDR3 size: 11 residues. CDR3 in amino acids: CASSPGGTQYF. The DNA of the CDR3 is TGTGCCAGCTCACCGGGCGGGACCCAGTACTTC.

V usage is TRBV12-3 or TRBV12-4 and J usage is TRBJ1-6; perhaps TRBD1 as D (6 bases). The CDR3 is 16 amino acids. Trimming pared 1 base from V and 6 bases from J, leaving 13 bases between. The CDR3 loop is CASSLVGGLGNSPLHF. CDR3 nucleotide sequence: TGTGCCAGCAGTTTAGTGGGGGGGCTGGGTAATTCACCCCTCCACTTT.

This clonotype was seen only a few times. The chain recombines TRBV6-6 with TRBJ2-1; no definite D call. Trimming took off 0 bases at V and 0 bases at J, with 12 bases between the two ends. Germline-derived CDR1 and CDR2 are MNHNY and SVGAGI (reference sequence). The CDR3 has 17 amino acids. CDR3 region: CASSYSNFPSSYNEQFF. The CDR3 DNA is TGTGCCAGCAGTTACTCGAATTTCCCATCCTCCTACAATGAGCAGTTCTTC.

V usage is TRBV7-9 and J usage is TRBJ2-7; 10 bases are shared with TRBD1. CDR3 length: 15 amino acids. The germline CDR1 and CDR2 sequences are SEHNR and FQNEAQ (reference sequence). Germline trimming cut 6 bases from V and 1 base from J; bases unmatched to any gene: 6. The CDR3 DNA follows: TGTGCCAGCAGTTCAGACAGGGGGCTTTCCTACGAGCAGTACTTC. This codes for CASSSDRGLSYEQYF.

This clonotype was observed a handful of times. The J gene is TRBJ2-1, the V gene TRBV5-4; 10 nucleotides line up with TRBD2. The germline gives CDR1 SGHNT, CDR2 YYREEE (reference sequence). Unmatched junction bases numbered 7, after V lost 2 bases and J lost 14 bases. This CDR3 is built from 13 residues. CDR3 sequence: CASSFQAGGAEFF. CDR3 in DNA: TGTGCCAGCAGCTTCCAAGCGGGGGGGGCGGAGTTCTTC.

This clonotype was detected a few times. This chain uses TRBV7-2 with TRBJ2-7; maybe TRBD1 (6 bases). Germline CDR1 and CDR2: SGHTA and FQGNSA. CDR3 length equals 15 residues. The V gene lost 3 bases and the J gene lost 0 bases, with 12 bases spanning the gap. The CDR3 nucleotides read TGTGCCAGCAGCTTGGGACATACGAGCTCCTACGAGCAGTACTTC. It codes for CASSLGHTSSYEQYF.

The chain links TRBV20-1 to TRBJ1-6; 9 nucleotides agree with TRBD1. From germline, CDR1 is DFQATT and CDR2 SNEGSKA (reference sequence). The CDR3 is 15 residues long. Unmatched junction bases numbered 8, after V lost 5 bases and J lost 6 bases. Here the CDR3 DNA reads TGCAGTGCTTCACCGGGACAGGGTGTTAATTCACCCCTCCACTTT. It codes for CSASPGQGVNSPLHF.

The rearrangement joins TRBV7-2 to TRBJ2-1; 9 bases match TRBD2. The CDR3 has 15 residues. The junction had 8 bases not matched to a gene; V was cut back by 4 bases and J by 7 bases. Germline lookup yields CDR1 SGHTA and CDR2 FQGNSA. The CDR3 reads CASSSGLAMRNEQFF. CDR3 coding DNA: TGTGCCAGCAGCTCAGGACTAGCGATGAGGAATGAGCAGTTCTTC.

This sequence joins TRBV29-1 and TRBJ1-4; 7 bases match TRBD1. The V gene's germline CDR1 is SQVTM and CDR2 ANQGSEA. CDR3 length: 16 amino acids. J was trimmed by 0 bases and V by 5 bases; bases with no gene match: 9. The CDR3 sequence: CSVYLGQGATNEKLFF. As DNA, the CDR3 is TGCAGCGTTTACCTGGGCCAGGGGGCAACTAATGAAAAACTGTTTTTT.

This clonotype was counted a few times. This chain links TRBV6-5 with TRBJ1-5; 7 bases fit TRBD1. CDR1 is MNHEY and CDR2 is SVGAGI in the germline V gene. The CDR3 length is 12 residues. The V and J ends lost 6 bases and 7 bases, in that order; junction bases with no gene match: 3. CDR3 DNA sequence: TGTGCCAGCAGCAACAGGGGCCAGCCCCAGCATTTT. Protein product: CASSNRGQPQHF.

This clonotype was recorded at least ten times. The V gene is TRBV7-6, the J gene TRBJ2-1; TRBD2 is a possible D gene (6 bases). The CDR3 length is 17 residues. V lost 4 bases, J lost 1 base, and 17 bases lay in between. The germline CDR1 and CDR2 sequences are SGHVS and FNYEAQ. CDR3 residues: CASSSGGIWRSYNEQFF. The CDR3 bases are TGTGCCAGCAGCTCCGGGGGTATATGGAGGTCCTACAATGAGCAGTTCTTC.

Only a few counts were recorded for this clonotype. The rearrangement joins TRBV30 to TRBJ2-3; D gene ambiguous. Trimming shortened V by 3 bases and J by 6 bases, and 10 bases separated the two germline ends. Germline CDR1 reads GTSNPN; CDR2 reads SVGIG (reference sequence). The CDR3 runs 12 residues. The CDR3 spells CAWSVRRDTQYF. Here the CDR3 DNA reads TGTGCCTGGAGCGTACGAAGGGATACGCAGTATTTT.

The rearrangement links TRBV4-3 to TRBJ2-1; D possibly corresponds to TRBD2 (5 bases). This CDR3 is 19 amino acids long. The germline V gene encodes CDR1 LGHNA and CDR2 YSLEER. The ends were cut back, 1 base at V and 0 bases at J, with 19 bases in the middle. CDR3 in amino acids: CASSQVPFGAESSYNEQFF. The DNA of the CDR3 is TGCGCCAGCAGCCAAGTCCCTTTCGGAGCGGAGAGCTCCTACAATGAGCAGTTCTTC.

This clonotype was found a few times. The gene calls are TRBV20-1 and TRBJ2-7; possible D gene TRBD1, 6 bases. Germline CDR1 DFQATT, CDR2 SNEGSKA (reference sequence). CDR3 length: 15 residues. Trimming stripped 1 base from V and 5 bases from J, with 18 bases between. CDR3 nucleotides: TGCAGTGCTAGAGGCCGGACAGCGCAGTACAACGAGCAGTACTTC. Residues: CSARGRTAQYNEQYF.

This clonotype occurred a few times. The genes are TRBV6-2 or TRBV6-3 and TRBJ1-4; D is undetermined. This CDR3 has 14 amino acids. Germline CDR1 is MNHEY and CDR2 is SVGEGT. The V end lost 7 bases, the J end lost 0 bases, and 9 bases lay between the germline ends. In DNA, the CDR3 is TGTGCCAGCAACTTCAGTCCAACTAATGAAAAACTGTTTTTT. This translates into CASNFSPTNEKLFF.